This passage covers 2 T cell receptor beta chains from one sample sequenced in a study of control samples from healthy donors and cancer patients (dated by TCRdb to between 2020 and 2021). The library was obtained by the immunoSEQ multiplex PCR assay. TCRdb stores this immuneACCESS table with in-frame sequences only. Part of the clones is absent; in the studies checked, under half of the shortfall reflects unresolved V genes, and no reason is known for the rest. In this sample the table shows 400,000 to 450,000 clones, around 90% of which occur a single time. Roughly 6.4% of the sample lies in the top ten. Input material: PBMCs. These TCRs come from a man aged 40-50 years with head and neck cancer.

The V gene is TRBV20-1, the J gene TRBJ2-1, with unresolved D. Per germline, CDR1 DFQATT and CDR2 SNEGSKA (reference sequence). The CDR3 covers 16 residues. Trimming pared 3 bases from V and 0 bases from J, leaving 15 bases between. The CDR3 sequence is CSASSRLMSSYNEQFF. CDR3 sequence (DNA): TGCAGTGCTAGTAGTCGCCTTATGAGCTCCTACAATGAGCAGTTCTTC.

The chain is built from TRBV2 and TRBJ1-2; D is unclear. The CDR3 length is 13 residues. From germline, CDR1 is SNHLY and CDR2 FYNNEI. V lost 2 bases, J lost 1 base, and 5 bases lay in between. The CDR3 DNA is TGTGCCAGCAGTGAACCCCGTAACTATGGCTACACCTTC. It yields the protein CASSEPRNYGYTF. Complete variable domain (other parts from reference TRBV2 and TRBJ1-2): EPEVTQTPSHQVTQMGQEVILRCVPISNHLYFYWYRQILGQKVEFLVSFYNNEISEKSEIFDDQFSVERPDGSNFTLKIRSTKLEDSAMYFCASSEPRNYGYTFGSGTRLTVV.